Listed below are T cell receptor beta chains from one sample, sequenced in a study of shared clonotypes between healthy human individuals. Measured with immunoSEQ multiplex PCR; TCRdb has only the in-frame clones, and not every one. The sample has hundreds of thousands of clones, around 92% seen once. What was sequenced was naive CD8+ T cells sorted from blood. The source is a man younger than 45 in good health. The CDR3 runs from the conserved cysteine through the conserved F or W. Each record gives: clone size, V gene, D gene, J gene, CDR3 protein, CDR3 DNA. D genes are given only for firm matches. Clone sizes are given selectively: once, few, many, or a class where the clone is expanded.

>.|TRBV11-2|.|TRBJ2-7
CASSSFKQGYEQYF
TGTGCCAGCAGCTCCTTTAAACAAGGCTACGAGCAGTACTTC
>.|TRBV9|.|TRBJ2-2
CASEWAGELFF
TGTGCCAGCGAATGGGCCGGGGAGCTGTTTTTT
>.|TRBV11-2|.|TRBJ2-5
CASSFDGVGQETQYF
TGTGCCAGCAGCTTTGATGGGGTGGGACAAGAGACCCAGTACTTC
>once|TRBV6-5|TRBD1|TRBJ1-5
CASSDRGRNQPQHF
TGTGCCAGCAGCGACAGGGGTCGAAATCAGCCCCAGCATTTT
>.|TRBV6-1|.|TRBJ1-1
CASSEALPGSGLGTEAFF
TGTGCCAGCAGTGAAGCGCTTCCGGGTTCGGGGCTAGGCACTGAAGCTTTCTTT
>.|TRBV27|TRBD1|TRBJ2-5
CASSLLQGNQETQYF
TGTGCCAGCAGTTTATTACAGGGGAACCAAGAGACCCAGTACTTC
>.|TRBV19|TRBD1|TRBJ2-2
CAGRPGTGNTGELFF
TGTGCCGGTCGACCTGGGACAGGGAACACCGGGGAGCTGTTTTTT
>.|TRBV6-1|.|TRBJ2-1
CASSEQAFISYNEQFF
TGTGCCAGCAGTGAACAGGCCTTTATCTCCTACAATGAGCAGTTCTTC
>.|TRBV25-1|.|TRBJ2-2
CASLTSIGELFF
TGTGCCAGCCTGACAAGCATCGGGGAGCTGTTTTTT
>.|TRBV6-1|TRBD1|TRBJ2-7
CASSEWAGGKYEQYF
TGTGCCAGCAGTGAATGGGCAGGGGGCAAATACGAGCAGTACTTC
>.|TRBV2|TRBD1|TRBJ2-3
CASSPGTGGWDTQYF
TGTGCCAGCAGTCCCGGGACAGGGGGGTGGGATACGCAGTATTTT
>.|TRBV5-5|.|TRBJ2-2
CASSFKTVFPSGELFF
TGTGCCAGCAGCTTTAAGACCGTTTTTCCGTCCGGGGAGCTGTTTTTT
>.|TRBV11-2|TRBD1|TRBJ2-1
CASSLGWDSSVGQFF
TGTGCCAGCAGCTTAGGTTGGGACAGTTCAGTCGGGCAGTTCTTC
>.|TRBV27|.|TRBJ2-1
CASSTGSEEQFF
TGTGCCAGCAGTACAGGGTCGGAGGAGCAGTTCTTC
>.|TRBV29-1|TRBD2|TRBJ2-1
CSVELSGRFDEQFF
TGCAGCGTTGAACTCAGCGGGAGGTTCGATGAGCAGTTCTTC
>.|TRBV5-1|.|TRBJ2-2
CASSFPNRPPGELFF
TGCGCCAGCAGCTTTCCTAATAGGCCACCCGGGGAGCTGTTTTTT
>.|TRBV11-2|TRBD2|TRBJ2-1
CASTLAGDYNEQFF
TGTGCCAGCACCTTAGCGGGAGACTACAATGAGCAGTTCTTC
>.|TRBV27|.|TRBJ1-5
CASSDYSNQPQHF
TGTGCCAGCAGTGATTATAGCAATCAGCCCCAGCATTTT
>.|TRBV13|TRBD2|TRBJ2-5
CASSTGTETSGVGETQYF
TGTGCCAGCAGCACCGGGACAGAGACTAGCGGAGTTGGGGAGACCCAGTACTTC
>few|TRBV12-2|.|TRBJ2-1
CASRFSPGGENHNEQFF
TGTGCAAGTCGCTTTTCCCCGGGGGGGGAGAATCACAATGAGCAGTTCTTC
>.|TRBV4-1|.|TRBJ1-2
CASSRMTDPAYGYTF
TGCGCCAGCAGTCGGATGACTGACCCAGCGTATGGCTACACCTTC
>.|TRBV5-1|.|TRBJ1-2
CASSLEGANGYTF
TGCGCCAGCAGCTTGGAAGGGGCAAATGGCTACACCTTC
>.|TRBV30|.|TRBJ2-7
CAWSLTYEQYF
TGTGCCTGGAGTTTGACCTACGAGCAGTACTTC
>.|TRBV7-2|.|TRBJ2-7
CASSLPWGAYEQYF
TGTGCCAGCAGCTTACCCTGGGGTGCCTACGAGCAGTACTTC
>.|TRBV27|.|TRBJ2-1
CASSSVAPYNEQFF
TGTGCCAGCAGTTCGGTAGCGCCTTACAATGAGCAGTTCTTC
>.|TRBV29-1|.|TRBJ2-6
CSVVGTPNSGANVLTF
TGCAGCGTGGTCGGGACGCCAAACTCTGGGGCCAACGTCCTGACTTTC
>once|TRBV28|.|TRBJ2-7
CASSLVLSGMGYEQYF
TGTGCCAGCAGTTTAGTACTATCCGGAATGGGCTACGAGCAGTACTTC
>.|TRBV29-1|.|TRBJ2-7
CSVVQGRSEQYF
TGCAGCGTTGTACAGGGCCGAAGCGAGCAGTACTTC
>.|TRBV7-9|.|TRBJ1-2
CASRLANYGYTF
TGTGCCAGCAGGCTGGCTAACTATGGCTACACCTTC
>.|TRBV27|.|TRBJ1-4
CASRRGRAEKLFF
TGTGCCAGCAGGCGGGGGAGGGCTGAAAAACTGTTTTTT
>.|TRBV2|.|TRBJ1-2
CARRWEAAWGYTF
TGTGCCAGGAGGTGGGAGGCGGCCTGGGGCTACACCTTC
>.|TRBV4-3|.|TRBJ1-1
CASSQQTANTEAFF
TGCGCCAGCAGCCAACAGACAGCCAACACTGAAGCTTTCTTT
>.|TRBV27|.|TRBJ1-1
CASSISQGWAFF
TGTGCCAGCAGCATTTCACAGGGTTGGGCTTTCTTT
>.|TRBV18|.|TRBJ2-2
CASSPPGSGPNTGELFF
TGTGCCAGCTCACCACCAGGTTCGGGACCAAACACCGGGGAGCTGTTTTTT
>.|TRBV7-9|TRBD1|TRBJ1-1
CASRKQGLPEAFF
TGTGCCAGCAGAAAACAGGGGCTACCTGAAGCTTTCTTT
>.|TRBV27|.|TRBJ2-1
CASSLSRLHEQFF
TGTGCCAGCAGTTTATCCCGACTTCATGAGCAGTTCTTC
>.|TRBV7-9|.|TRBJ2-5
CASSFRYEIQETQYF
TGTGCCAGCAGCTTTAGGTATGAGATCCAAGAGACCCAGTACTTC
>once|TRBV10-2|.|TRBJ1-1
CASSEMAGVTSHGNTEAFF
TGCGCCAGCAGTGAGATGGCAGGGGTCACCTCCCATGGGAACACTGAAGCTTTCTTT
>.|TRBV13|.|TRBJ2-4
CASSLAGANIQYF
TGTGCCAGCAGCTTGGCCGGGGCCAACATTCAGTACTTC
>few|TRBV13|.|TRBJ2-3
CASSSTDTQYF
TGTGCCAGCAGCAGCACAGATACGCAGTATTTT
>.|TRBV25-1|.|TRBJ2-3
CASSEYGSTDTQYF
TGTGCCAGCAGTGAATATGGAAGCACAGATACGCAGTATTTT
>.|TRBV19|TRBD1|TRBJ2-1
CASSTGQGLPSNNEQFF
TGTGCCAGTAGTACTGGACAGGGCCTTCCTTCTAACAATGAGCAGTTCTTC
>.|TRBV4-1|.|TRBJ2-3
CASSQESSGTDTQYF
TGCGCCAGCAGCCAAGAATCCAGCGGGACAGATACGCAGTATTTT
>.|TRBV11-2|.|TRBJ2-1
CASSLWGVSYNEQFF
TGTGCCAGCAGCCTGTGGGGGGTCTCCTACAATGAGCAGTTCTTC
>.|TRBV30|.|TRBJ2-3
CAWLAEGVGDTQYF
TGTGCCTGGCTAGCGGAGGGGGTAGGGGATACGCAGTATTTT
>.|TRBV4-1|TRBD1|TRBJ2-3
CASSYRTGTDTQYF
TGCGCCAGCAGCTACCGGACAGGGACAGATACGCAGTATTTT
>.|TRBV7-9|.|TRBJ1-5
CASSLVGAGQPQHF
TGTGCCAGCAGCTTAGTCGGGGCCGGTCAGCCCCAGCATTTT
>.|TRBV14|.|TRBJ1-4
CASSHLGDEKLFF
TGTGCCAGCAGCCATTTGGGAGATGAAAAACTGTTTTTT